This is a list of T cell receptor beta chains from one sample in a study of blood T cell repertoires in COVID-19. Using immunoSEQ multiplex PCR, the repertoire was profiled, and TCRdb retains in-frame clones only, with some absent. The sample contains approximately 330,000 clones, roughly 90% of which appear only once. The source material was peripheral blood. The receptors were sampled from a man between 25 and 39 years old with COVID-19, enrolled during active disease. CDR3s include the opening cysteine and the closing phenylalanine or tryptophan.

V gene,J gene,CDR3 protein
TRBV21-1,TRBJ1-5,CASSTPGQGAFRQPQHF
TRBV6-2/TRBV6-3,TRBJ2-3,CASSREAAGIRNTQYF
TRBV11-2,TRBJ1-2,CASSPRSGNYGGYTF
TRBV5-1,TRBJ2-7,CASSSTYEQYF
TRBV9,TRBJ1-2,CASSVDGTYGYTF
TRBV13,TRBJ2-2,CASGPAGNTGELFF
TRBV28,TRBJ1-4,CASRPDREGEKLFF
TRBV5-1,TRBJ2-7,CASSLGDRGFNEQYF
TRBV5-5,TRBJ1-2,CASSSGLGGYTF
TRBV6-2/TRBV6-3,TRBJ2-7,CASSSPGITYEQYF
TRBV2,TRBJ2-1,CASSVDRGLDNEQFF
TRBV7-9,TRBJ1-4,CASKGDEKLFF
TRBV2,TRBJ2-7,CASTEVQDLYEQYF
TRBV5-1,TRBJ2-7,CASSLGSVSSYEQYF
TRBV6-6,TRBJ1-2,CASTVIRDFQGGYTF
TRBV29-1,TRBJ2-3,CSVSPSRTSGKDTQYF
TRBV6-2/TRBV6-3,TRBJ2-6,CASSYDSAGTGANVLTF
TRBV7-2,TRBJ1-1,CASSLQGAGEAFF
TRBV29-1,TRBJ2-7,CSVARDRALYEQYF
TRBV9,TRBJ1-4,CASSVVPGGATNEKLFF
TRBV19,TRBJ2-7,CASSTGQGSYEQYF
TRBV9,TRBJ1-2,CASSPGQPNYGYTF
TRBV6-5,TRBJ2-1,CASSFHGTDKQFF
TRBV2,TRBJ2-5,CASKDGWQETQYF
TRBV5-1,TRBJ2-1,CASSREYNEQFF
TRBV11-1,TRBJ2-1,CASSRVNEQFF
TRBV7-2,TRBJ1-1,CASSFDRDSTEAFF
TRBV19,TRBJ2-7,CASGLAGRYEQYF
TRBV20-1,TRBJ1-5,CSANELVQGPQHF
TRBV5-1,TRBJ1-2,CASSLSQQGHGYTF
TRBV2,TRBJ1-6,CASSEVGGKSSYNSPLHF
TRBV6-2/TRBV6-3,TRBJ2-5,CASSSRSGGARAQYF
TRBV11-2,TRBJ2-5,CASSETSGSETQYF
TRBV7-6,TRBJ2-1,CASSLVSPDSYNEQFF
TRBV3-1/TRBV3-2,TRBJ2-4,CASGRRSKNIQYF
TRBV2,TRBJ1-2,CASSVNGRRDGYTF
TRBV5-1,TRBJ2-2,CASSLAGELFF
TRBV3-1/TRBV3-2,TRBJ2-1,CASSGRTGGTYNEQFF
TRBV9,TRBJ2-1,CASSVGEGSYNEQFF
TRBV6-6,TRBJ1-4,CASCFGGEGVKLFF
TRBV29-1,TRBJ1-1,CSAVTGNTEAFF
TRBV2,TRBJ2-5,CASSLGRGQKETQYF
TRBV4-2,TRBJ1-5,CASSQDWGTGGNQPQHF
TRBV4-3,TRBJ1-5,CASSQDGPVGGPNQPQHF
TRBV6-5,TRBJ1-2,CASSPREGVDYGYTF
TRBV3-1/TRBV3-2,TRBJ2-3,CASSRRQRGFTDTQYF
TRBV7-8,TRBJ2-7,CASSPLTGYEQYF
TRBV7-6,TRBJ1-3,CASSFAQLGEGAGNTIYF
TRBV6-4,TRBJ1-5,CASMGQSNQPQHF
TRBV29-1,TRBJ1-1,CSVEVQGFKKEAFF
TRBV28,TRBJ1-6,CASSAPLGTGASPLHF